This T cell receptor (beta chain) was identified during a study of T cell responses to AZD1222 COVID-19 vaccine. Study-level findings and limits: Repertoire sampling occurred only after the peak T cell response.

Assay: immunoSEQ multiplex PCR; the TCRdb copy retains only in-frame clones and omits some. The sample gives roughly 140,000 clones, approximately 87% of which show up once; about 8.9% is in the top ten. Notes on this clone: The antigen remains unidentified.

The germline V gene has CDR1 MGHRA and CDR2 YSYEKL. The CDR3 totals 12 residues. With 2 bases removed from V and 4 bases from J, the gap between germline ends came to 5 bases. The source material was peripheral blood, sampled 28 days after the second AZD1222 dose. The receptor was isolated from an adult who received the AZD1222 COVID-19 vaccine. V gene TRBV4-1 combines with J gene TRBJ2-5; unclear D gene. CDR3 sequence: CASSQPRETQYF. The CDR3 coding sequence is TGCGCCAGCAGCCAACCCAGAGAGACCCAGTACTTC.